This T cell receptor (beta chain) was recovered during a study of cytomegalovirus exposure and HLA in healthy donors. Whole-study results and caveats: The classifier reportedly diagnosed cytomegalovirus status with high sensitivity and specificity.

Germline V gene lookup returns CDR1 SEHNR and CDR2 FQNEAQ (reference sequence). The CDR3 has 16 amino acids. V was clipped by 3 bases and J by 5 bases, with 16 bases between them. PCR amplification relied on 60 Vbeta primers (plus 13 Jbeta primers). Using immunoSEQ multiplex PCR, the repertoire was profiled, and TCRdb retains in-frame clones only, with some absent. The sample shows 110,000 to 150,000 clones, roughly four fifths of them seen only once. Points on this clone: What it binds is unknown.

This TCR was recovered from a woman in her thirties or forties in good health and CMV-seronegative. The chain couples TRBV7-9 to TRBJ2-2; D perhaps matches TRBD2 (6 bases). Sample: PBMCs. CDR3 sequence: CASSLIGGLRTGELFF. CDR3 bases: TGTGCCAGCAGCTTGATTGGGGGGTTGAGGACCGGGGAGCTGTTTTTT.